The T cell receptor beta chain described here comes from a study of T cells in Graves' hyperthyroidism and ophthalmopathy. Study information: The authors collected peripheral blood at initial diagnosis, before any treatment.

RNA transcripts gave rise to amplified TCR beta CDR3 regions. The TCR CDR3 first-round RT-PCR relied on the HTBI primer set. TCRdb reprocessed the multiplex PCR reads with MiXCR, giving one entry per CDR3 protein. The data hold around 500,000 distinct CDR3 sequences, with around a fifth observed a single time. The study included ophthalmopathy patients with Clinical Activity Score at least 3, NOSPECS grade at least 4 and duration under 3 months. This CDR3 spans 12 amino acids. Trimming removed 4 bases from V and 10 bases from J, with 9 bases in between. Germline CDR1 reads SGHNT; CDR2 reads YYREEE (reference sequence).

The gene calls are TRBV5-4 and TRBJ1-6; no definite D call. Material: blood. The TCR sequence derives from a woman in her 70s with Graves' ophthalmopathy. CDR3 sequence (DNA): TGTGCCAGCAGCCCCACGGGATCACCCCTCCACTTT. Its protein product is CASSPTGSPLHF.